The next 10 T cell receptor beta chains were all read from a single sample in a study of blood T cell repertoires in COVID-19. The table came from immunoSEQ multiplex PCR; TCRdb's copy has only in-frame clones and leaves some out. The repertoire holds fewer than 150,000 clones, with around nine tenths as singletons. Sequencing was carried out using peripheral blood. The receptors come from a human donor in a cohort sampled during active COVID-19.

This chain connects TRBV27 to TRBJ1-4; TRBD1 aligns across 7 bases. Looked up from germline, CDR1 is MNHEY and CDR2 is SMNVEV (reference sequence). Losses at the gene ends were 3 bases for V and 4 bases for J; bases not matched to a gene: 5. The CDR3 spans 15 residues. The CDR3 protein is CASSFGQAFNEKLFF. The CDR3 DNA reads as TGTGCCAGCAGTTTCGGACAGGCTTTTAATGAAAAACTGTTTTTT. The variable domain in full, with the rest retrieved from reference TRBV27 and TRBJ1-4, is EAQVTQNPRYLITVTGKKLTVTCSQNMNHEYMSWYRQDPGLGLRQIYYSMNVEVTDKGDVPEGYKVSRKEKRNFPLILESPSPNQTSLYFCASSFGQAFNEKLFFGSGTQLSVL.

The chain uses TRBV11-3 and TRBJ2-7; 9 bases align to TRBD2. Germline V gene lookup returns CDR1 SGHNT and CDR2 YENEEA. This CDR3 has 14 residues. V lost 5 bases, J lost 2 bases, and 4 bases stayed unmatched. CDR3 coding DNA: TGTGCCAGCAGCCTATCTAGCGGGGCCTACGAGCAGTACTTC. Amino acid sequence: CASSLSSGAYEQYF.

The rearrangement links TRBV4-2 to TRBJ1-3; D ambiguous. Trimming took off 0 bases at V and 3 bases at J, with 12 bases between the two ends. CDR3 length: 16 amino acids. Germline CDR1 LGHNA, CDR2 YNFKEQ. CDR3 sequence: CASSQDTPFGGNTIYF. The CDR3 DNA reads as TGTGCCAGCAGCCAAGATACGCCATTCGGTGGAAACACCATATATTTT.

This clone was recorded a few times. The chain has TRBV12-5 and TRBJ2-5, with 13 bases that match TRBD2. J lost 4 bases, V lost 6 bases, and 5 bases had no gene match. Germline V gene sequence: CDR1 LGHNT, CDR2 FRNRAP. This CDR3 has 15 amino acids. The CDR3 spells CASGLAGGPGETQYF. The CDR3 coding sequence is TGTGCTAGTGGACTAGCGGGGGGGCCGGGAGAGACCCAGTACTTC.

The chain recombines TRBV2 with TRBJ2-7; TRBD1 might be the D (6 bases). The V gene lost 7 bases and the J gene lost 0 bases, with 16 bases spanning the gap. This CDR3 spans 15 amino acids. Per germline, CDR1 SNHLY and CDR2 FYNNEI. CDR3 region: CASKTQGVSSYEQYF. As DNA, the CDR3 is TGTGCCAGCAAGACACAGGGCGTGAGCTCCTACGAGCAGTACTTC. Full variable domain (outside the CDR3, taken from reference TRBV2 and TRBJ2-7): EPEVTQTPSHQVTQMGQEVILRCVPISNHLYFYWYRQILGQKVEFLVSFYNNEISEKSEIFDDQFSVERPDGSNFTLKIRSTKLEDSAMYFCASKTQGVSSYEQYFGPGTRLTVT.

J is TRBJ2-6 and V is TRBV28, with D tentatively TRBD1 (6 bases). CDR1 MDHEN and CDR2 SYDVKM come from the germline V gene. Trimming took off 3 bases at V and 4 bases at J, with 10 bases between the two ends. This CDR3 has 15 amino acids. The CDR3 bases are TGTGCCAGCAGTTTTACAGGGACCGGGGCCAACGTCCTGACTTTC. This codes for CASSFTGTGANVLTF.

The chain employs TRBV14 and TRBJ2-7; 11 bases map to TRBD2. The CDR3 has 16 amino acids. Germline CDR1 SGHDN, CDR2 FVKESK. The V segment lost 4 bases and the J segment 5 bases; nucleotides outside the gene matches: 10. CDR3 loop: CASSLRTSGPRDEQYF. The CDR3 DNA reads TGTGCCAGCAGCCTACGGACTAGCGGGCCACGGGACGAGCAGTACTTC.

This chain uses TRBV7-9 with TRBJ2-7, with 11 nucleotides matching TRBD1. Germline values: CDR1 SEHNR, CDR2 FQNEAQ (reference sequence). This CDR3 comprises 15 residues. V was clipped by 4 bases and J by 4 bases; unmatched bases: 6. CDR3 in DNA: TGTGCCAGCAGCTACGGGACAGGGGGGACTTACGAGCAGTACTTC. Its protein product is CASSYGTGGTYEQYF.

This clone was seen only once. CDR3 region: CASSSGGGTDTQYF. The CDR3 DNA reads as TGTGCCAGTAGTAGCGGGGGCGGCACAGATACGCAGTATTTT. V usage is TRBV19 and J usage is TRBJ2-3, with TRBD2 as a possible D gene (7 bases). The CDR3 is made up of 14 amino acids. Germline values: CDR1 LNHDA, CDR2 SQIVND (reference sequence). Trimming cost V 4 bases and J 1 base, with 9 bases left between them.

This clone has just a few counts. This chain links TRBV30 with TRBJ1-6; 8 nucleotides match TRBD1. Trimming took 2 bases from V and 10 from J; bases not matched to a gene: 10. CDR3 length: 15 residues. Germline CDR1 and CDR2: GTSNPN and SVGIG (reference sequence). Here the CDR3 reads CAWSLQGVVSSPLHF. CDR3 nucleotides: TGTGCCTGGAGTTTACAGGGGGTGGTATCATCACCCCTCCACTTT. The whole variable domain, remainder taken from reference TRBV30 and TRBJ1-6, is SQTIHQWPATLVQPVGSPLSLECTVEGTSNPNLYWYRQAAGRGLQLLFYSVGIGQISSEVPQNLSASRPQDRQFILSSKKLLLSDSGFYLCAWSLQGVVSSPLHFGNGTRLTVT.